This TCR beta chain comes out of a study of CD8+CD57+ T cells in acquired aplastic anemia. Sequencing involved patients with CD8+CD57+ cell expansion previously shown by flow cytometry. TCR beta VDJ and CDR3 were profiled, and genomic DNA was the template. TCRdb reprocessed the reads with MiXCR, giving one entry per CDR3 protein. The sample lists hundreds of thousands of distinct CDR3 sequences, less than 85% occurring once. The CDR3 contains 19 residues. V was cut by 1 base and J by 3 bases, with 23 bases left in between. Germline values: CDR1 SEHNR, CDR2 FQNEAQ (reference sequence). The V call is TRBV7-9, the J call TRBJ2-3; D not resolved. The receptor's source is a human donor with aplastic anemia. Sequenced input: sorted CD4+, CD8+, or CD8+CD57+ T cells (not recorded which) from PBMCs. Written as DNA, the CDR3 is TGTGCCAGCAGCTTAGTCTCAACGAATGCAAAACTGTTTACAGATACGCAGTATTTT. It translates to CASSLVSTNAKLFTDTQYF.